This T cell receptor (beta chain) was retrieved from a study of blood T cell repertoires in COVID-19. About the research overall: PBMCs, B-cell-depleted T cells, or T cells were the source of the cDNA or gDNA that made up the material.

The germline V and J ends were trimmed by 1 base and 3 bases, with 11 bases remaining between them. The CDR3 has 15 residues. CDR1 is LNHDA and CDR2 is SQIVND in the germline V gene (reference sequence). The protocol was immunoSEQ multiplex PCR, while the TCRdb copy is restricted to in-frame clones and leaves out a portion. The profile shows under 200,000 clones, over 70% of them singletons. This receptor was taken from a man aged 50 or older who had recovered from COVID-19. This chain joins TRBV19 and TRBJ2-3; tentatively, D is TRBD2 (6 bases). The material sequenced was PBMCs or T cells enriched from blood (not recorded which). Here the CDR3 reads CASSIGPGVTDTQYF. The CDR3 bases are TGTGCCAGTAGTATAGGGCCGGGGGTGACAGATACGCAGTATTTT.